The 21 T cell receptor beta chains listed next were all sequenced from one sample in a study of shared clonotypes between healthy human individuals. Produced via immunoSEQ multiplex PCR; TCRdb's table is partial and in-frame only. This sample yields more than 1 million clones, of which around 82% are seen a single time; about 0.52% belongs to the top ten. The sequenced material came from memory CD4+ T cells from PBMCs. The sample's subset: CD45RA-negative fraction. The receptors here all came from a man younger than 35 in good health. Some clones in this sample may be carry-over from other donors' samples.

A few counts support this clone. This specimen includes other DNA sequences encoding the same CDR3. This chain joins TRBV9 and TRBJ1-2; D ambiguous. The CDR3 loop spans 12 amino acids. Germline loops: CDR1 SGDLS, CDR2 YYNGEE. Trimming cost V 0 bases and J 4 bases, with 4 bases left between them. The CDR3 DNA reads as TGTGCCAGCAGCGTAGGGGTCTATGGCTACACCTTC. This codes for CASSVGVYGYTF.

The chain combines TRBV9 with TRBJ2-5; maybe TRBD2 (5 bases). Germline V gene data show CDR1 as SGDLS and CDR2 as YYNGEE. This CDR3 region has 13 residues. The V end was cut by 4 bases, the J end by 6 bases, with 13 bases between. CDR3 sequence (DNA): TGTGCCAGCAGCACCGAGGGCGGTAAGACCCAGTACTTC. Protein: CASSTEGGKTQYF.

This clone has just a few counts. The chain uses TRBV5-1 and TRBJ2-7, with 9 bases that match TRBD2. V trimming: 0 bases; J trimming: 6 bases; junction bases outside the gene matches: 4. This CDR3 spans 14 amino acids. The V gene's germline CDR1 is SGHRS and CDR2 YFSETQ. The CDR3 DNA follows: TGCGCCAGCAGCTTGGAACTAGCGGGTCGCGAGCAGTACTTC. As protein: CASSLELAGREQYF.

This clone was seen many times. V gene TRBV2 combines with J gene TRBJ1-4, with TRBD1 identical over 10 bases. The germline V gene has CDR1 SNHLY and CDR2 FYNNEI. The CDR3 is made up of 15 amino acids. The ends lost 5 bases at V and 5 bases at J; junction bases unmatched: 5. Here the CDR3 reads CASSYLTGGNEKLFF. The CDR3 region has the DNA TGTGCCAGCAGTTACTTGACAGGGGGCAATGAAAAACTGTTTTTT. Complete variable domain (other parts from reference TRBV2 and TRBJ1-4): EPEVTQTPSHQVTQMGQEVILRCVPISNHLYFYWYRQILGQKVEFLVSFYNNEISEKSEIFDDQFSVERPDGSNFTLKIRSTKLEDSAMYFCASSYLTGGNEKLFFGSGTQLSVL.

This sequence joins TRBV7-9 and TRBJ2-6; D ambiguous. Deletions cut 8 bases from V and 6 bases from J, with 8 bases between. Germline V gives CDR1 SEHNR, CDR2 FQNEAQ (reference sequence). This CDR3 region has 12 residues. CDR3 DNA sequence: TGTGCCAGCCCTACTTTGGCCAACGTCCTGACTTTC. Protein sequence: CASPTLANVLTF. The full variable domain, its missing parts supplied by reference TRBV7-9 and TRBJ2-6, is DTGVSQNPRHKITKRGQNVTFRCDPISEHNRLYWYRQTLGQGPEFLTYFQNEAQLEKSRLLSDRFSAERPKGSFSTLEIQRTEQGDSAMYLCASPTLANVLTFGAGSRLTVL.

Comments on this clone: At the DNA level, this CDR3 is encoded by other sequences in the same sample as well. The chain joins TRBV5-1 to TRBJ1-5, with D perhaps matching TRBD1 (5 bases). The germline V gene encodes CDR1 SGHRS and CDR2 YFSETQ. Trimming removed 0 bases at V and 3 bases at J, with 7 bases between. The CDR3 runs 14 residues. The CDR3 DNA reads as TGCGCCAGCAGCTTGGAGGGGAACAATCAGCCCCAGCATTTT. Its protein product is CASSLEGNNQPQHF.

The gene calls are TRBV30 and TRBJ2-1, with D perhaps matching TRBD2 (6 bases). From germline, CDR1 is GTSNPN and CDR2 SVGIG (reference sequence). The CDR3 sequence is 16 residues long. The V end was cut by 1 base, the J end by 3 bases, with 16 bases between. The CDR3 loop reads CAWSGSGPWDYNEQFF. The DNA for the CDR3 is TGTGCCTGGAGTGGGAGCGGGCCCTGGGACTACAATGAGCAGTTCTTC.

This clone has more than one count but fewer than ten. V is TRBV7-2 and J is TRBJ2-7, with D perhaps matching TRBD1 or TRBD2 (5 bases each). Germline lookup yields CDR1 SGHTA and CDR2 FQGNSA. This CDR3 comprises 16 residues. V gave up 1 base and J gave up 0 bases, with 13 bases separating them. CDR3 in amino acids: CASSLGPGAHSYEQYF. The CDR3 nucleotides are TGTGCCAGCAGCTTAGGTCCCGGGGCCCACTCCTACGAGCAGTACTTC.

This clone was recorded once. The rearrangement uses TRBV6-5 and TRBJ2-6; D is perhaps TRBD2 (5 bases). This CDR3 has 16 residues. Germline V gene data show CDR1 as MNHEY and CDR2 as SVGAGI. V lost 4 bases to trimming and J lost 3 bases, with 13 bases between them. CDR3 in amino acids: CASSSVARGGANVLTF. The DNA for the CDR3 is TGTGCCAGCAGTTCTGTAGCGCGAGGTGGGGCCAACGTCCTGACTTTC.

The V and J genes are TRBV14 and TRBJ1-1; D unclear. The CDR3 loop spans 13 amino acids. CDR1 and CDR2 (germline): SGHDN, FVKESK. Trimming stripped 1 base from V and 4 bases from J, with 7 bases between. The CDR3 loop reads CASSQVGSTEAFF. The CDR3 coding sequence is TGTGCCAGCAGCCAAGTGGGGTCCACTGAAGCTTTCTTT.

On this clone itself: This sequence may be a read error, since a much larger clone differs from it by one base. The chain employs TRBV5-4 and TRBJ1-1; 8 bases agree with TRBD1. The CDR3 contains 14 residues. CDR1 and CDR2 (germline): SGHNT, YYREEE (reference sequence). V lost 4 bases, J lost 1 base, and 3 bases stayed unmatched. CDR3 bases: TGTGCCAGCAGCGTGCAGGGGGCGAACACTGAAGCTTTCTTT. Translating gives CASSVQGANTEAFF.

This rearrangement joins TRBV5-6 to TRBJ2-6; D might be TRBD1 or TRBD2, each matching 5 bases. The CDR3 loop spans 15 amino acids. Looked up from germline, CDR1 is SGHDT and CDR2 is YYEEEE. With 7 bases removed from V and 0 bases from J, the gap between germline ends came to 11 bases. CDR3 protein: CASGAGPSGANVLTF. Here the CDR3 DNA reads TGTGCCAGCGGGGCGGGCCCCTCTGGGGCCAACGTCCTGACTTTC.

This rearrangement joins TRBV10-3 to TRBJ2-5; D is perhaps TRBD2 (6 bases). The germline V and J ends were trimmed by 5 bases and 2 bases, with 18 bases remaining between them. The CDR3 sequence is 16 residues long. Per the germline V gene, CDR1 is ENHRY and CDR2 is SYGVKD. The CDR3 is CAISINQGGGQETQYF. Here the CDR3 DNA reads TGTGCCATCAGTATAAACCAGGGTGGAGGGCAAGAGACCCAGTACTTC.

Here the CDR3 DNA reads TGTGCCAGCAGTGAATCGGGTTTTGCTGGAAACACCATATATTTT. It is translated as CASSESGFAGNTIYF. This chain joins TRBV2 and TRBJ1-3, with no clear D. The CDR3 runs 15 residues. Trimming stripped 2 bases from V and 2 bases from J, with 10 bases between. The germline CDR1 and CDR2 sequences are SNHLY and FYNNEI.

This sequence joins TRBV5-1 and TRBJ1-4, with no clear D. V was pared by 1 base and J by 4 bases, with 8 bases between. The CDR3 sequence is 14 residues long. The germline CDR1 and CDR2 sequences are SGHRS and YFSETQ. CDR3 sequence (DNA): TGCGCCAGCAGCTTGTCGGGTCTTAATGAAAAACTGTTTTTT. It encodes CASSLSGLNEKLFF.

The chain links TRBV9 to TRBJ2-1; TRBD1 aligns across 7 bases. The CDR3 sequence is 14 residues long. J was trimmed by 1 base and V by 6 bases; bases with no gene match: 4. The germline gives CDR1 SGDLS, CDR2 YYNGEE. The CDR3 loop is CASNRDSSYNEQFF. CDR3 in DNA: TGTGCCAGCAACCGGGACAGTTCCTACAATGAGCAGTTCTTC.

The genes are TRBV28 and TRBJ2-6; no clear D. Germline loops: CDR1 MDHEN, CDR2 SYDVKM. The CDR3 spans 14 residues. Trimming removed 7 bases at V and 0 bases at J, with 7 bases between. The CDR3 DNA reads as TGTGCCAGCACGCCTCTCTCTGGGGCCAACGTCCTGACTTTC. Amino acids: CASTPLSGANVLTF. The full variable domain, completed using reference TRBV28 and TRBJ2-6, is DVKVTQSSRYLVKRTGEKVFLECVQDMDHENMFWYRQDPGLGLRLIYFSYDVKMKEKGDIPEGYSVSREKKERFSLILESASTNQTSMYLCASTPLSGANVLTFGAGSRLTVL.

The chain has TRBV7-7 and TRBJ2-2; either TRBD1 or TRBD2 may fit D (6 bases each). CDR1 SSHAT and CDR2 FNYEAQ come from the germline V gene (reference sequence). The CDR3 has 14 amino acids. Trimming took 5 bases from V and 5 from J, leaving 12 bases between them. CDR3 sequence reads: CASSAGHRTGELFF. CDR3 in DNA: TGTGCCAGCAGCGCGGGACATAGGACCGGGGAGCTGTTTTTT.

V and J are TRBV7-9 and TRBJ2-7; 7 positions match TRBD2. The CDR3 loop spans 14 amino acids. CDR1 and CDR2 (germline): SEHNR, FQNEAQ (reference sequence). V was clipped by 5 bases and J by 2 bases; unmatched bases: 6. The CDR3 DNA follows: TGTGCCAGCAGCGCCCAAGCGGGGACCTACGAGCAGTACTTC. Translated, it gives CASSAQAGTYEQYF.

The V gene is TRBV4-2, the J gene TRBJ1-2; a weak D match, TRBD1 (6 bases). V lost 3 bases, J lost 3 bases, and 29 bases lay in between. There are 20 residues in the CDR3. CDR1 and CDR2 from the germline V gene are LGHNA and YNFKEQ. The CDR3 sequence: CASSHSSSGTSARSHYGYTF. CDR3 DNA sequence: TGTGCCAGCAGCCATTCCTCATCCGGGACATCCGCCCGCTCGCACTATGGCTACACCTTC.

A few counts support this clone. The genes are TRBV18 and TRBJ2-3; D might be TRBD1 or TRBD2, each matching 5 bases. The CDR3 has 12 residues. V was clipped by 6 bases and J by 10 bases, with 14 bases between them. CDR1 is KGHSH, CDR2 LQKENI, per germline. The CDR3 DNA sequence: TGTGCCAGCTCCAGAGGGGATAGTGCGCAGTATTTT. Translating it yields CASSRGDSAQYF.